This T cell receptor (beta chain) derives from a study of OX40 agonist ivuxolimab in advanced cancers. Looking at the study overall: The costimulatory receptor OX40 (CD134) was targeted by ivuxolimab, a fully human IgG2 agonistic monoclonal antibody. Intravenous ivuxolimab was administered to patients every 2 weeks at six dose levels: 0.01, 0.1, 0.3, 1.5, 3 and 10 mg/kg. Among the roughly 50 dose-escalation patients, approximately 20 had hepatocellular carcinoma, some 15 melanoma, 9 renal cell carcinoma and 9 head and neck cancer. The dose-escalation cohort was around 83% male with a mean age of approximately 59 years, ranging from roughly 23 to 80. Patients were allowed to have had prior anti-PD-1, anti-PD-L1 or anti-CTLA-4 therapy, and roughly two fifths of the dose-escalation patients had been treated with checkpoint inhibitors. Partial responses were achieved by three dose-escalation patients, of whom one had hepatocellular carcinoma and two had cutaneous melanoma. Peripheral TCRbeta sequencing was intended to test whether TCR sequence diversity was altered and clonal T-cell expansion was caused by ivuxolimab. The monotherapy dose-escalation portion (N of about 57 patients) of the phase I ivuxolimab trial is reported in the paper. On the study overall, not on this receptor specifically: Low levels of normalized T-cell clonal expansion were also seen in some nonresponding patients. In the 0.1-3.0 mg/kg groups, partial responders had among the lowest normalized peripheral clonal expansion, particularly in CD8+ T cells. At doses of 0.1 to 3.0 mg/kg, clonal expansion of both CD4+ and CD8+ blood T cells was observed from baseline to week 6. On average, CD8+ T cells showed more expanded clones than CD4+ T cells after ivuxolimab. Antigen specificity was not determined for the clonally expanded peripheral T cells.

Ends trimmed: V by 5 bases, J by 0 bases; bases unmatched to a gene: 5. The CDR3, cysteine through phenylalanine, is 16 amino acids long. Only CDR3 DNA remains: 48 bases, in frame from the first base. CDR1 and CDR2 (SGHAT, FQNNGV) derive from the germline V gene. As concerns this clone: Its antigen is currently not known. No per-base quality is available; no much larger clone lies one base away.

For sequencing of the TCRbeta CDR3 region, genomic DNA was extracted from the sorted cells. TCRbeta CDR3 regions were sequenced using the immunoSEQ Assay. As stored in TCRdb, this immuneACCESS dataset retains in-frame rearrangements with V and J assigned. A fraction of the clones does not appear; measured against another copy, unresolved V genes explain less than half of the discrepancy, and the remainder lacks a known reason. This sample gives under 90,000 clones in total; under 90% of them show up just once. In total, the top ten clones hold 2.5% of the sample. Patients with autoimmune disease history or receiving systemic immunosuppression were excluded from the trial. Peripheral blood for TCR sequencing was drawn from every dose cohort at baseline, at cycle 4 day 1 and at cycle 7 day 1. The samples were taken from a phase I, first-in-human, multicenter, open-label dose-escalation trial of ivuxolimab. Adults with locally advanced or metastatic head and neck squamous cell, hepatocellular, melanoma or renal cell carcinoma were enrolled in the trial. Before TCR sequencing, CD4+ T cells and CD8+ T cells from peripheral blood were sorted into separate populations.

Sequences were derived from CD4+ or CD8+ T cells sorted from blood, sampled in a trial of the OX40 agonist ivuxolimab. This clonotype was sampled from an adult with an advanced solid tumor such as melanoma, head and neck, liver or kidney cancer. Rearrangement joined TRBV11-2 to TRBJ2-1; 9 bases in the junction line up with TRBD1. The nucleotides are TGTGCCAGCAGCGCTAGACAGGGGGTCTCCTACAATGAGCAGTTCTTC. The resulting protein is CASSARQGVSYNEQFF.